The 21 T cell receptor beta chains presented below share a single source sample, sequenced in a study of cytomegalovirus exposure and HLA in healthy donors. The PCR contained 60 Vbeta and 13 Jbeta primers. Sequenced by immunoSEQ multiplex PCR; TCRdb stores in-frame clones only, minus some. This repertoire shows some 130,000 clones, roughly 78% found once; its top ten account for about 3.3%. Sequencing was carried out using PBMCs. The receptor set was obtained from a woman aged 25-40 years in good health and CMV-seropositive.

The chain recombines TRBV19 with TRBJ2-1; 11 bases are shared with TRBD2. The CDR3 spans 14 residues. Germline values: CDR1 LNHDA, CDR2 SQIVND (reference sequence). The V segment lost 6 bases and the J segment 14 bases; nucleotides outside the gene matches: 12. CDR3 nucleotides: TGTGCCAGTAGGACCGCTAGCGGGGGGCCTCGAAAGTTCTTC. Its translation is CASRTASGGPRKFF.

J is TRBJ1-6 and V is TRBV2; a weak D match, TRBD1 (5 bases). Looked up from germline, CDR1 is SNHLY and CDR2 is FYNNEI. V was shortened by 6 bases and J by 10 bases, with 13 bases between the two germline ends. The CDR3 has 13 amino acids. CDR3: CASRPTEPSPLHF. The CDR3, as DNA: TGTGCCAGCAGACCGACAGAACCCTCACCCCTCCACTTT.

The genes are TRBV15 and TRBJ1-5; D unresolved. Trimming pared 3 bases from V and 1 base from J, leaving 4 bases between. The CDR3 is made up of 13 amino acids. Germline CDR1 reads LNHNV; CDR2 reads YYDKDF (reference sequence). The CDR3 spells CATSSRSNQPQHF. As DNA, the CDR3 is TGTGCCACCAGCAGCAGAAGCAATCAGCCCCAGCATTTT.

The J gene is TRBJ2-2, the V gene TRBV2; D is perhaps TRBD2 (6 bases). Germline-derived CDR1 and CDR2 are SNHLY and FYNNEI. V was pared by 4 bases and J by 7 bases, with 16 bases between. CDR3 size: 15 residues. The CDR3 sequence: CASSVWRVRGGELFF. CDR3 nucleotides: TGTGCCAGCAGTGTTTGGAGGGTTCGGGGCGGGGAGCTGTTTTTT.

There are a few counts of this clone. V and J are TRBV10-1 and TRBJ1-1; maybe TRBD1 (5 bases). CDR3 length equals 14 residues. Germline V gives CDR1 WNHNN, CDR2 SYGVQD (reference sequence). V was cut by 8 bases and J by 0 bases, with 13 bases left in between. The CDR3 spells CASGAETMNTEAFF. The CDR3 DNA is TGCGCCAGCGGGGCAGAAACGATGAACACTGAAGCTTTCTTT.

The CDR3 bases are TGCGCCAGCAGCCTCCGGCAGGGGCCGGGGGGCGAGCAGTACTTC. The encoded protein is CASSLRQGPGGEQYF. The rearrangement uses TRBV5-1 and TRBJ2-7; weak D call: TRBD2 (7 bases). Per germline, CDR1 SGHRS and CDR2 YFSETQ. V dropped 4 bases and J dropped 6 bases, with 20 bases sitting between them. CDR3 length: 15 amino acids.

The chain is built from TRBV9 and TRBJ2-2; D perhaps matches TRBD2 (6 bases). Germline V gene lookup returns CDR1 SGDLS and CDR2 YYNGEE. This CDR3 region has 15 residues. V was trimmed by 0 bases and J by 4 bases, leaving 10 bases between them. Here the CDR3 reads CASSVGGSGTGELFF. For the CDR3, the DNA is TGTGCCAGCAGCGTAGGGGGTAGCGGCACCGGGGAGCTGTTTTTT.

CDR3 sequence: CASSARAGGSYEQYF. CDR3 in DNA: TGTGCCAGCAGCGCCAGGGCCGGGGGAAGCTACGAGCAGTACTTC. This chain uses TRBV9 with TRBJ2-7; a possible D gene is TRBD2 (6 bases). V was shortened by 3 bases and J by 3 bases, with 16 bases between the two germline ends. CDR3 size: 15 residues. Germline lookup yields CDR1 SGDLS and CDR2 YYNGEE.

The chain recombines TRBV7-9 with TRBJ2-1, with TRBD2 identical over 10 bases. V shed 1 base and J 7 bases; nucleotides not matched to a gene: 4. Looked up from germline, CDR1 is SEHNR and CDR2 is FQNEAQ (reference sequence). The CDR3 is made up of 15 amino acids. The CDR3 loop is CASSLGLAGVNEQFF. The DNA for the CDR3 is TGTGCCAGCAGCTTAGGGCTAGCGGGGGTGAATGAGCAGTTCTTC.

The V and J genes are TRBV5-5 and TRBJ1-1; no reliable D call. This CDR3 has 14 residues. CDR1 is SGHKS, CDR2 YYEKEE, per germline (reference sequence). V was cut by 2 bases and J by 0 bases, with 8 bases left in between. In DNA, the CDR3 is TGTGCCAGCAGCTTCTCTACTATGAACACTGAAGCTTTCTTT. This gives the protein CASSFSTMNTEAFF.

The chain joins TRBV5-1 to TRBJ2-5, with 9 bases aligning to TRBD1. TRBJ2-7 matches the DNA end more closely, so the J call is doubtful. This CDR3 spans 15 amino acids. Germline loops: CDR1 SGHRS, CDR2 YFSETQ. CDR3 coding DNA: TGCGCCAGCAGCTTGGTGGCGACAGGGGGCTACGAGCAGTACTTC. It yields the protein CASSLVATGGYEQYF.

The chain recombines TRBV9 with TRBJ2-5; 7 bases map to TRBD2. Germline V gene lookup returns CDR1 SGDLS and CDR2 YYNGEE. V trimming: 0 bases; J trimming: 5 bases; junction bases outside the gene matches: 4. This CDR3 has 14 amino acids. For the CDR3, the DNA is TGTGCCAGCAGCGTAGTGGGGGGGAGGGAGACCCAGTACTTC. Amino acid sequence: CASSVVGGRETQYF.

The chain couples TRBV6-6 to TRBJ2-1, with D hard to call. With 0 bases removed from V and 3 bases from J, the gap between germline ends came to 9 bases. The germline CDR1 and CDR2 sequences are MNHNY and SVGAGI (reference sequence). The CDR3 has 15 residues. CDR3 DNA sequence: TGTGCCAGCAGTTACTCGGGTAGCCTCTACAATGAGCAGTTCTTC. This sequence encodes CASSYSGSLYNEQFF.

The CDR3 DNA reads as TGTGCCAGCAGCCGAGCGGGGGGTACGAACACCGGGGAGCTGTTTTTT. Translation: CASSRAGGTNTGELFF. This sequence joins TRBV7-9 and TRBJ2-2, with TRBD2 matching over 9 bases. Germline V gene data show CDR1 as SEHNR and CDR2 as FQNEAQ (reference sequence). The trim removed 5 bases at V and 0 bases at J, leaving 4 bases unmatched. The CDR3 has 16 residues.

The chain combines TRBV30 with TRBJ2-3; 9 bases agree with TRBD2. V was clipped by 3 bases and J by 7 bases; unmatched bases: 11. The CDR3 is made up of 15 amino acids. The germline CDR1 and CDR2 sequences are GTSNPN and SVGIG (reference sequence). The CDR3 DNA is TGTGCCTGGAGGGATATAGCGGGGGCGGGTTATACGCAGTATTTT. Translation gives CAWRDIAGAGYTQYF.

V is TRBV18 and J is TRBJ2-2; possible D gene TRBD2, 6 bases. V was clipped by 0 bases and J by 4 bases, with 9 bases between them. The CDR3 runs 15 residues. Germline V gene sequence: CDR1 KGHSH, CDR2 LQKENI. CDR3: CASSPPGTFTGELFF. CDR3 DNA: TGTGCCAGCTCACCACCGGGGACTTTCACCGGGGAGCTGTTTTTT.

This clone was seen more than once but under ten times. The rearrangement uses TRBV7-2 and TRBJ1-2; 10 bases are a match to TRBD1. The germline CDR1 and CDR2 sequences are SGHTA and FQGNSA. V was clipped by 1 base and J by 8 bases; unmatched bases: 1. CDR3 length equals 13 residues. As DNA, the CDR3 is TGTGCCAGCAGCTTAGGACAGGGGGCGGGCTACACCTTC. Its translation: CASSLGQGAGYTF.

The chain links TRBV5-3 to TRBJ1-2; a possible D gene is TRBD1 (5 bases). TRBV5-3 has ORF status, its function being uncertain. V was cut by 0 bases and J by 5 bases, with 14 bases left in between. CDR3 length: 15 residues. CDR3 DNA: TGTGCCAGAAGCTTGGGCGGGAGGGGAGGGTATGGCTACACCTTC. It yields the protein CARSLGGRGGYGYTF.

V is TRBV6-1 and J is TRBJ2-4; D is uncertain. With 6 bases removed from V and 8 bases from J, the gap between germline ends came to 14 bases. The CDR3 is made up of 13 amino acids. Germline-derived CDR1 and CDR2 are MNHNS and SASEGT. The CDR3, as DNA: TGTGCCAGCAGGGTTCTAGGTCGGGACATTCAGTACTTC. Translation: CASRVLGRDIQYF.

The rearrangement uses TRBV5-1 and TRBJ2-7; 8 nucleotides line up with TRBD2. CDR1 SGHRS and CDR2 YFSETQ come from the germline V gene. V shed 5 bases, J shed 5 bases, and the junction held 9 bases outside the gene matches. The CDR3 extends over 14 amino acids. The CDR3: CASSVQRGTDEQYF. In DNA form, the CDR3 reads TGCGCCAGCAGTGTCCAGCGGGGGACGGACGAGCAGTACTTC. Drawing the rest from reference TRBV5-1 and TRBJ2-7, the complete variable domain is KAGVTQTPRYLIKTRGQQVTLSCSPISGHRSVSWYQQTPGQGLQFLFEYFSETQRNKGNFPGRFSGRQFSNSRSEMNVSTLELGDSALYLCASSVQRGTDEQYFGPGTRLTVT.

V and J are TRBV5-1 and TRBJ2-5; 7 positions match TRBD1. This CDR3 comprises 16 residues. Germline lookup yields CDR1 SGHRS and CDR2 YFSETQ. Trimming cost V 3 bases and J 5 bases; bases outside gene matches: 13. The CDR3 DNA reads TGCGCCAGCAGCTCCTATAGACAGGGTGGGTCGGAGACCCAGTACTTC. This gives the protein CASSSYRQGGSETQYF.